This TCR beta chain came from a study of T cells in Graves' hyperthyroidism and ophthalmopathy. Study findings and constraints: Most clonotypes expanded in the thyroid (above 0.001) were also present in blood.

Looked up from germline, CDR1 is SGHAT and CDR2 is FQNNGV. The CDR3 sequence is 15 residues long. V was cut by 3 bases and J by 0 bases, with 9 bases left in between. Amplification of TCR beta CDR3 regions used RNA as the template. The TCR CDR3 first-round RT-PCR relied on the HTBI primer set. TCRdb reanalysed the multiplex PCR reads using MiXCR and keeps one entry per CDR3 protein. This sample carries roughly 570,000 distinct CDR3 sequences, around 16% of them seen once, and the ten largest clones take roughly 6.6%. This clonotype came up many times. Its antigen is undetermined. The chain recombines TRBV11-2 with TRBJ2-1; D remains ambiguous. Specimen: blood. The receptor comes from a woman younger than 45 with Graves' hyperthyroidism. The CDR3 DNA reads as TGTGCCAGCAGCTTGTTCGGAAGCTCCTACAATGAGCAGTTCTTC. It translates to CASSLFGSSYNEQFF. Looking up the rest from reference TRBV11-2 and TRBJ2-1 gives the full variable domain: EAGVAQSPRYKIIEKRQSVAFWCNPISGHATLYWYQQILGQGPKLLIQFQNNGVVDDSQLPKDRFSAERLKGVDSTLKIQPAKLEDSAVYLCASSLFGSSYNEQFFGPGTRLTVL.